The 26 T cell receptor beta chains listed next were all sequenced from one sample in a study of cytomegalovirus exposure and HLA in healthy donors. Both 60 Vbeta primers and 13 Jbeta primers went into the PCR. This table comes from immunoSEQ multiplex PCR, and its TCRdb copy is limited to in-frame clones, with some not included. The sample lists about 120,000 clones; around three quarters were seen once. Sample: PBMCs. Receptor source: a female donor in good health and CMV-seronegative.

The genes are TRBV28 and TRBJ1-2; 8 bases match TRBD1. With V trimmed by 4 bases and J by 5 bases, 3 bases remained unmatched. There are 13 residues in the CDR3. Germline V gene sequence: CDR1 MDHEN, CDR2 SYDVKM. The CDR3 loop is CASSSDRGYGYTF. CDR3 nucleotide sequence: TGTGCCAGCAGTTCAGACAGGGGTTATGGCTACACCTTC.

V is TRBV7-2 and J is TRBJ2-1, with a weak D call TRBD2 (6 bases). V was cut by 3 bases and J by 7 bases, with 19 bases left in between. CDR1 and CDR2 from the germline V gene are SGHTA and FQGNSA. The CDR3 runs to 16 residues. CDR3 residues: CASSFPGTFSTNEQFF. The CDR3 DNA reads TGTGCCAGCAGCTTCCCCGGGACTTTCTCGACGAATGAGCAGTTCTTC.

The CDR3 coding sequence is TGTGCCATCGGACTAGCGGAGTCCTACGAGCAGTACTTC. It codes for CAIGLAESYEQYF. J is TRBJ2-7 and V is TRBV10-3; 10 bases map to TRBD2. The V gene's germline CDR1 is ENHRY and CDR2 SYGVKD. The J segment lost 1 base and the V segment lost 8 bases, leaving 2 bases of the junction unmatched. This CDR3 is built from 13 residues.

V gene TRBV18 combines with J gene TRBJ2-5; no definite D call. The V and J ends lost 6 bases and 0 bases respectively, with 5 bases between them. The CDR3 covers 12 residues. Germline CDR1 and CDR2: KGHSH and LQKENI. The CDR3: CASSRDQETQYF. The CDR3 nucleotides read TGTGCCAGCTCTCGAGACCAAGAGACCCAGTACTTC.

The chain employs TRBV6-1 and TRBJ2-7; 7 nucleotides align to TRBD2. The germline gives CDR1 MNHNS, CDR2 SASEGT. V shed 7 bases and J 1 base; nucleotides not matched to a gene: 10. This CDR3 is 15 amino acids long. CDR3 nucleotides: TGTGCCAGCACCGGTTGGGGAGGGCAGTCCTACGAGCAGTACTTC. Translation gives CASTGWGGQSYEQYF.

V gene TRBV5-1 combines with J gene TRBJ1-2; D possibly corresponds to TRBD1 (6 bases). The V gene's germline CDR1 is SGHRS and CDR2 YFSETQ. The CDR3 consists of 14 residues. V was clipped by 0 bases and J by 8 bases, with 14 bases between them. CDR3 residues: CASSLVSGGAGYTF. In nucleotides, the CDR3 is TGCGCCAGCAGCTTGGTTTCTGGGGGCGCGGGCTACACCTTC.

The J gene is TRBJ2-1, the V gene TRBV7-4, with 11 bases fitting TRBD2. Germline CDR1 is SGHVT and CDR2 is SQSDAQ. The trim removed 3 bases at V and 4 bases at J, leaving 2 bases unmatched. The CDR3 covers 15 residues. CDR3 sequence (DNA): TGTGCCAGCAGCTTGACTAGCGGGGTATACAATGAGCAGTTCTTC. Its protein is CASSLTSGVYNEQFF.

This chain connects TRBV7-9 to TRBJ2-5, with D perhaps TRBD2 (5 bases). Trimming removed 1 base from V and 5 bases from J, with 8 bases in between. The CDR3 extends over 13 amino acids. CDR1 and CDR2 (germline): SEHNR, FQNEAQ (reference sequence). CDR3 in amino acids: CASSLGGPETQYF. Written as DNA, the CDR3 is TGTGCCAGCAGCTTAGGAGGGCCGGAGACCCAGTACTTC.

This clone occurred a few times. The chain uses TRBV9 and TRBJ1-2; possibly TRBD1 for D (6 bases). This CDR3 is built from 13 residues. V was shortened by 5 bases and J by 4 bases, with 12 bases between the two germline ends. The germline gives CDR1 SGDLS, CDR2 YYNGEE. Written as DNA, the CDR3 is TGTGCCAGCAGAGAACAGGGTACCTATGGCTACACCTTC. It encodes CASREQGTYGYTF.

This clone was seen only once. The J gene is TRBJ1-2, the V gene TRBV19; D is perhaps TRBD1 (6 bases). CDR3 length: 13 residues. The V and J ends lost 5 bases and 4 bases respectively, with 11 bases between them. Germline CDR1 LNHDA, CDR2 SQIVND (reference sequence). DNA of the CDR3: TGTGCCAGTAGTCTCCGGGGGGCCTATGGCTACACCTTC. It codes for CASSLRGAYGYTF.

The CDR3, as DNA: TGTGCCAGCAGCCAGGGGACAGGGGTTACTGAAGCTTTCTTT. This gives the protein CASSQGTGVTEAFF. The chain has TRBV4-2 and TRBJ1-1, with 10 bases fitting TRBD1. The trim removed 3 bases at V and 5 bases at J, leaving 3 bases unmatched. The length of the CDR3 is 14 residues. Per germline, CDR1 LGHNA and CDR2 YNFKEQ.

CDR3: CASRRDRLSSSYNSPLHF. DNA for the CDR3: TGTGCCAGCAGACGGGACAGGCTAAGCAGCTCCTATAATTCACCCCTCCACTTT. The chain carries TRBV2 and TRBJ1-6, with 8 bases matching TRBD1. The CDR3 loop spans 18 amino acids. The V gene end was trimmed by 6 bases and the J gene end by 0 bases; junction bases not matched to a gene: 10. Germline V gene lookup returns CDR1 SNHLY and CDR2 FYNNEI.

The chain links TRBV2 to TRBJ2-7; the match to TRBD2 covers 14 bases. Germline trimming cut 0 bases from V and 6 bases from J; bases unmatched to any gene: 4. The CDR3 consists of 16 residues. CDR1 is SNHLY and CDR2 is FYNNEI in the germline V gene. CDR3 sequence reads: CASSEARLAGGREQYF. For the CDR3, the DNA is TGTGCCAGCAGTGAAGCCAGACTAGCGGGAGGGCGCGAGCAGTACTTC. The entire variable domain, with the rest obtained from reference TRBV2 and TRBJ2-7, is as follows: EPEVTQTPSHQVTQMGQEVILRCVPISNHLYFYWYRQILGQKVEFLVSFYNNEISEKSEIFDDQFSVERPDGSNFTLKIRSTKLEDSAMYFCASSEARLAGGREQYFGPGTRLTVT.

The chain couples TRBV5-1 to TRBJ2-3; 7 bases are a match to TRBD1. This CDR3 has 17 residues. CDR1 SGHRS and CDR2 YFSETQ come from the germline V gene. J gave up 1 base and V 0 bases, and 8 bases lay outside the gene matches. CDR3 bases: TGCGCCAGCAGCTTGGGGGGGACAGAGGTCGGCACAGATACGCAGTATTTT. Translated: CASSLGGTEVGTDTQYF.

The chain is built from TRBV6-5 and TRBJ2-5; 11 nucleotides agree with TRBD1. V shed 6 bases, J shed 7 bases, and the junction held 7 bases outside the gene matches. The V gene's germline CDR1 is MNHEY and CDR2 SVGAGI. The CDR3 contains 14 residues. The CDR3 coding sequence is TGTGCCAGCAGAGGACAGGGGGCTTACGGGACCCAGTACTTC. Translation: CASRGQGAYGTQYF.

This clone was seen only a few times. Here the CDR3 reads CASSSRGRGGELFF. CDR3 in DNA: TGCGCCAGCAGTTCCAGGGGCCGAGGCGGGGAGCTGTTTTTT. The chain couples TRBV5-1 to TRBJ2-2, with D possibly TRBD1 on 6 matching bases. Per germline, CDR1 SGHRS and CDR2 YFSETQ. The CDR3 loop spans 14 amino acids. The V end lost 5 bases, the J end lost 7 bases, and 15 bases lay between the germline ends. The variable domain in full, completed from reference TRBV5-1 and TRBJ2-2, reads KAGVTQTPRYLIKTRGQQVTLSCSPISGHRSVSWYQQTPGQGLQFLFEYFSETQRNKGNFPGRFSGRQFSNSRSEMNVSTLELGDSALYLCASSSRGRGGELFFGEGSRLTVL.

The chain recombines TRBV10-3 with TRBJ2-3; the D gene is possibly TRBD2 (5 bases). Trimming took 7 bases from V and 3 from J, leaving 14 bases between them. The germline gives CDR1 ENHRY, CDR2 SYGVKD. The length of the CDR3 is 14 residues. The DNA for the CDR3 is TGTGCCATCATGGGGAGCTTGAGGACAGATACGCAGTATTTT. Its translation is CAIMGSLRTDTQYF.

The chain combines TRBV5-1 with TRBJ2-5; 7 bases map to TRBD2. V dropped 3 bases and J dropped 1; count of bases not matched to a gene: 6. This CDR3 is 15 amino acids long. CDR1 and CDR2 from the germline V gene are SGHRS and YFSETQ. The CDR3 region is CASSSEGGVQETQYF. CDR3 bases: TGCGCCAGCAGCTCGGAGGGAGGGGTCCAAGAGACCCAGTACTTC.

A remark on this clone: The junction does not match germline at one end; this may be a read error. The V gene is TRBV11-2, the J gene TRBJ1-2, with 8 bases lining up with TRBD1. In germline, CDR1 is SGHAT, CDR2 FQNNGV. This CDR3 spans 15 amino acids. The CDR3 region is CASRLGQGTNYGYTF. The CDR3 DNA is TGTGCCAGCCGCTTAGGACAGGGTACTAACTATGGCTACACCTTC.

The gene calls are TRBV28 and TRBJ1-2; D might be TRBD1 (5 bases). The V gene's germline CDR1 is MDHEN and CDR2 SYDVKM. This CDR3 comprises 12 residues. V was cut by 6 bases and J by 8 bases, with 13 bases left in between. CDR3 amino acids: CASSPDRSGYTF. The CDR3 DNA reads TGTGCCAGCAGCCCAGACAGAAGCGGCTACACCTTC.

With regard to this clone: Other DNA sequences in the same sample also yield this CDR3. The rearrangement joins TRBV28 to TRBJ1-4; 8 nucleotides match TRBD1. This CDR3 contains 17 residues. The J segment lost 5 bases and the V segment lost 1 base, leaving 9 bases of the junction unmatched. Germline CDR1 and CDR2: MDHEN and SYDVKM. CDR3 sequence reads: CASSLYPQGAVNEKLFF. CDR3 coding DNA: TGTGCCAGCAGTTTATATCCTCAGGGGGCTGTGAATGAAAAACTGTTTTTT.

The V call is TRBV10-3, the J call TRBJ1-3; 7 positions agree with TRBD1. With 6 bases clipped from V and 0 bases from J, the junction kept 8 bases outside the gene matches. In germline, CDR1 is ENHRY, CDR2 SYGVKD. This CDR3 comprises 16 residues. In nucleotides, the CDR3 is TGTGCCATCAGGGGAAACAGGGACAGCTCTGGAAACACCATATATTTT. It translates to CAIRGNRDSSGNTIYF.

This clone appeared a few times. J is TRBJ1-5 and V is TRBV6-5; a weak D match, TRBD1 (6 bases). The CDR3 has 15 residues. Germline assignment: CDR1 MNHEY and CDR2 SVGAGI. The ends were cut back, 7 bases at V and 1 base at J, with 14 bases in the middle. In DNA form, the CDR3 reads TGTGCCAGCAAGGGCTTTAGGGGGAGCAATCAGCCCCAGCATTTT. Amino acid sequence: CASKGFRGSNQPQHF.

CDR3 in amino acids: CASSLTSGTGIHEQYF. CDR3 DNA: TGTGCCAGCAGCTTAACTTCCGGGACAGGGATCCACGAGCAGTACTTC. The V gene is TRBV7-3, the J gene TRBJ2-7; 9 bases are a match to TRBD1. Trimming cost V 0 bases and J 5 bases; bases outside gene matches: 8. Germline CDR1 is SGHTA and CDR2 is FQGTGA. The CDR3 spans 16 residues.

This chain links TRBV5-5 with TRBJ2-7; 11 bases agree with TRBD2. CDR1 SGHKS and CDR2 YYEKEE come from the germline V gene (reference sequence). This CDR3 is built from 15 residues. Trimming removed 3 bases from V and 0 bases from J; junction bases left unmatched: 2. CDR3 in amino acids: CASSSLAGASYEQYF. The CDR3 coding sequence is TGTGCCAGCAGCTCACTAGCGGGGGCCTCCTACGAGCAGTACTTC.

The genes are TRBV19 and TRBJ2-7, with D possibly TRBD1 on 5 matching bases. Trimming pared 3 bases from V and 3 bases from J, leaving 15 bases between. The CDR3 loop spans 15 amino acids. Looked up from germline, CDR1 is LNHDA and CDR2 is SQIVND (reference sequence). This CDR3 reads CASSMGQGRLYEQYF. DNA for the CDR3: TGTGCCAGTAGTATGGGGCAGGGTCGTCTCTACGAGCAGTACTTC.